A selection of T cell receptor beta chains follows, all from one sample in a study of cytomegalovirus exposure and HLA in healthy donors. Sequencing used immunoSEQ multiplex PCR; TCRdb keeps in-frame clones, though not all of them. The sample includes roughly 200,000 clones, 80% to 85% of them seen just once. Material: PBMCs. These receptors all stem from a woman aged 25 to 39 in good health and CMV-seronegative. CDR3s include the opening cysteine and the closing phenylalanine or tryptophan. A D gene is named only where the DNA matches it firmly. A clone size is listed for some rows: how often the clone was seen (once, few, many), or a class if it is expanded.

D	J	size	V	DNA	CDR3
TRBD1	TRBJ1-3	.	TRBV5-6	TGTGCCAGCAGCCTGGGACAGATTGGAAACACCATATATTTT	CASSLGQIGNTIYF
TRBD1	TRBJ1-2	.	TRBV6-5	TGTGCCAGCAGGCAGGGGGACCGGGCCTATGGCTACACCTTC	CASRQGDRAYGYTF
TRBD1	TRBJ1-2	.	TRBV5-1	TGCGCCAGCAGCAACACCGAGACAGGGCACTATGGCTACACCTTC	CASSNTETGHYGYTF
TRBD1	TRBJ2-7	.	TRBV6-5	TGTGCCAGCAGTTACCCGGGACAGGGGGTAAGCGAGCAGTACTTC	CASSYPGQGVSEQYF
.	TRBJ2-7	.	TRBV5-1	TGCGCCAGCAGCACCCAAGGACAGCCCTACGAGCAGTACTTC	CASSTQGQPYEQYF
TRBD2	TRBJ2-7	.	TRBV7-2	TGTGCCAGCAGCTCTCCCGGACTAGCGGGAGGAGGGTACGAGCAGTACTTC	CASSSPGLAGGGYEQYF
.	TRBJ2-7	few	TRBV11-2	TGTGCCAGCAGGGAGGGAGACGAGCAGTACTTC	CASREGDEQYF
TRBD1	TRBJ2-3	.	TRBV7-9	TGTGCCAGCAGCCTAACAGGGGGATCGAGGCAGTATTTT	CASSLTGGSRQYF
.	TRBJ1-1	.	TRBV30	TGTGCCTGGAGTGACCAAAGCCACGGCACTGAAGCTTTCTTT	CAWSDQSHGTEAFF
TRBD1	TRBJ1-5	.	TRBV18	TGTGCCAGCTCACCCGGGACAGGGGGCAATCAGCCCCAGCATTTT	CASSPGTGGNQPQHF
TRBD1	TRBJ1-3	.	TRBV7-9	TGTGCCAGCAGCCCGCGGACAGGGGTCTTGGCTTGGGGAAACACCATATATTTT	CASSPRTGVLAWGNTIYF
TRBD1	TRBJ1-1	.	TRBV9	TGTGCCAGCAGCGCCCGACAGGGCAACACTGAAGCTTTCTTT	CASSARQGNTEAFF
.	TRBJ2-3	.	TRBV6-5	TGTGCCAGCAGTTACCAATCGCGGGTCCCAGATACGCAGTATTTT	CASSYQSRVPDTQYF
TRBD1	TRBJ1-4	.	TRBV5-4	TGTGCCAGCAGCTTGGGAGCCGGGACAGGGGTGGAAAAACTGTTTTTT	CASSLGAGTGVEKLFF
.	TRBJ1-5	.	TRBV2	TGTGCCAGCAGTTTAGACAGCTATCAGCCCCAGCATTTT	CASSLDSYQPQHF
TRBD1	TRBJ1-2	.	TRBV9	TGTGCCAGCAGCGTAGGGACAGGGGGGAACTATGGCTACACCTTC	CASSVGTGGNYGYTF
.	TRBJ2-7	.	TRBV5-1	TGCGCCAGCAGCTCTGAGGCCGAGCAGTACTTC	CASSSEAEQYF
.	TRBJ2-7	.	TRBV18	TGTGCCAGCTCACCCACGGGGAGACACTACGAGCAGTACTTC	CASSPTGRHYEQYF
TRBD1	TRBJ2-2	.	TRBV30	TGTGCCTGGGGAGAGACAGGGGGCACCGGGGAGCTGTTTTTT	CAWGETGGTGELFF
TRBD2	TRBJ2-7	.	TRBV5-4	TGTGCCAGCAGCTCCTTGGGACTAGCGGGGTACGAGCAGTACTTC	CASSSLGLAGYEQYF
.	TRBJ1-2	.	TRBV7-9	TGTGCCAGCAGCTTACCCTTGACAGAGAGCTATGGCTACACCTTC	CASSLPLTESYGYTF
TRBD2	TRBJ2-2	.	TRBV6-6	TGTGCCAGCAGGACTAGCTACACCGGGGAGCTGTTTTTT	CASRTSYTGELFF
TRBD1	TRBJ1-2	.	TRBV28	TGTGCCAGCAGACGGGACAGACGAAACTATGGCTACACCTTC	CASRRDRRNYGYTF
TRBD2	TRBJ2-1	.	TRBV4-1	TGCGCCAGCAGCCAAGAATCCGGGACTAGCATAAATGAGCAGTTCTTC	CASSQESGTSINEQFF
.	TRBJ2-1	once	TRBV5-6	TGTGCCAGCAGCTTGCGGTCCGGGCAGTTCTTC	CASSLRSGQFF
.	TRBJ2-5	.	TRBV7-3	TGTGCCAGCAGCTTCGGAGTCCAAGAGACCCAGTACTTC	CASSFGVQETQYF
TRBD1	TRBJ1-2	few	TRBV5-1	TGCGCCAGCCGGGACAGGGCTGGCAACTATGGCTACACCTTC	CASRDRAGNYGYTF
TRBD2	TRBJ2-1	.	TRBV7-9	TGTGCCAGCAGCCTACTAGCGGACTCCTACAATGAGCAGTTCTTC	CASSLLADSYNEQFF
TRBD2	TRBJ2-1	.	TRBV2	TGTGCCAGCAGTGAAGGGACTAGCGGGAGGCGGGATGAGCAGTTCTTC	CASSEGTSGRRDEQFF
TRBD2	TRBJ2-1	many	TRBV6-1	TGTGCCAGCAGTGAACTCGGTAGCGGGGGCCTCTACAATGAGCAGTTCTTC	CASSELGSGGLYNEQFF
.	TRBJ2-6	once	TRBV28	TGTGCCACCGGACGGCCCCCGGGATCTGGGGCCAACGTCCTGACTTTC	CATGRPPGSGANVLTF
TRBD2	TRBJ2-1	.	TRBV5-1	TGCGCCAGCAGCCCGTCGACTAGCGGGAGGGCCTATAATGAGCAGTTCTTC	CASSPSTSGRAYNEQFF
.	TRBJ1-4	.	TRBV28	TGTGCCAGCACCATCATGGCGAGGCGAGGAGAAAAACTGTTTTTT	CASTIMARRGEKLFF
TRBD1	TRBJ2-7	.	TRBV10-1	TGCGCCAGCAGTGAGTCCGGGACAGAGCCCTACGAGCAGTACTTC	CASSESGTEPYEQYF
.	TRBJ1-2	.	TRBV2	TGTGCCACCGGCGGGGAAATACTTAATGGCTACACCTTC	CATGGEILNGYTF
.	TRBJ2-7	.	TRBV27	TGTGCCAGCAGTTTGAGTTTGCCCGGCTCCTACGAGCAGTACTTC	CASSLSLPGSYEQYF
TRBD1	TRBJ1-1	.	TRBV18	TGTGCCAGCTCACCACTTTCACAGGGGGCGCAAACTGAAGCTTTCTTT	CASSPLSQGAQTEAFF
.	TRBJ2-7	.	TRBV10-2	TGCGCCAGCCTCACGTGGAGGCTCTACGAGCAGTACTTC	CASLTWRLYEQYF
.	TRBJ2-7	once	TRBV10-3	TGTGCCATCTCTCTCGCCGCCAGCGGAAGTAGCTCCTACGAGCAGTACTTC	CAISLAASGSSSYEQYF
TRBD1	TRBJ1-5	.	TRBV7-9	TGTGCCAGCAGCACCGGGACAGGGGGCTTGATCAATCAGCCCCAGCATTTT	CASSTGTGGLINQPQHF
.	TRBJ1-3	.	TRBV6-4	TGTGCCAGTTCGGAGAGCTCTGGAAACACCATATATTTT	CASSESSGNTIYF
TRBD2	TRBJ2-1	once	TRBV6-1	TGTGCCAGTCACGGGACTAGCGCCGTCAATGAGCAGTTCTTC	CASHGTSAVNEQFF